These T cell receptor beta chains were read from a single sample in a study of T cells in localized non-small cell lung cancer. Sequencing was performed with immunoSEQ multiplex PCR; in TCRdb, only in-frame clones are kept and a portion is missing. The profile shows about 17,000 clones, over 70% of them singletons. This sample comprised peripheral blood, obtained before any cancer treatment. These receptors were obtained from a male donor aged 60 or over with stage III lung adenocarcinoma. Both conserved end residues are part of each CDR3. D genes are given only for firm matches. The size field is filled for only some rows; it gives once, few, many or a size class.

d_call	clone_size	v_call	j_call	cdr3_nt	cdr3_aa
TRBD1	NA	TRBV4-2	TRBJ2-2	TGTGCCAGCAGCCAGGGACAGGCGAACACCGGGGAGCTGTTTTTT	CASSQGQANTGELFF
TRBD1	few	TRBV7-9	TRBJ1-3	TGTGCCACAGTTCCGGGACAGGCCTCTGGAAACACCATATATTTT	CATVPGQASGNTIYF
NA	NA	TRBV29-1	TRBJ1-2	TGCAGCGTCGAGACAGGCGCTAACTATGGCTACACCTTC	CSVETGANYGYTF
TRBD1	NA	TRBV18	TRBJ1-6	TGTGCCAGCTCACCGAGAGACAGGGCTCTGTATAATTCACCCCTCCACTTT	CASSPRDRALYNSPLHF
TRBD2	NA	TRBV27	TRBJ2-1	TGTGCCAGCAGTTCACTAGCGGGACCCTACAATGAGCAGTTCTTC	CASSSLAGPYNEQFF
TRBD2	NA	TRBV6-1	TRBJ2-3	TGTGCCAGCAGTGAACCCGGACTAGCTACAGATACGCAGTATTTT	CASSEPGLATDTQYF
TRBD2	NA	TRBV5-1	TRBJ2-3	TGCGCCAGCAGCTTGGCGGCGGGGGGCCGGGCAGATACGCAGTATTTT	CASSLAAGGRADTQYF
TRBD1	once	TRBV4-1	TRBJ1-2	TGCGCCAGCAGCCAACCCCGGGACAGGGGGTACTATGGCTACACCTTC	CASSQPRDRGYYGYTF
TRBD1	once	TRBV30	TRBJ1-1	TGTGCCTGGAGCGGACAGGGGAGTGGGACTGAAGCTTTCTTT	CAWSGQGSGTEAFF
NA	NA	TRBV5-1	TRBJ2-7	TGCGCCAGCAGCTTGGAGCCCCGGGACAACTACGAGCAGTACTTC	CASSLEPRDNYEQYF
TRBD2	NA	TRBV2	TRBJ2-1	TGTGCCAGCAGTGTTTGGACTAGCGGGCGGTACAATGAGCAGTTCTTC	CASSVWTSGRYNEQFF
NA	NA	TRBV18	TRBJ1-1	TGTGCCAGCTCACCGCGGGGAGACATGAACACTGAAGCTTTCTTT	CASSPRGDMNTEAFF
NA	NA	TRBV7-2	TRBJ2-1	TGTGCCAGCAGCCGGGCGGCTAGCTCCTACAATGAGCAGTTCTTC	CASSRAASSYNEQFF
NA	NA	TRBV7-2	TRBJ1-1	TGTGCCAGCAGCTGGGCAGAGAACACTGAAGCTTTCTTT	CASSWAENTEAFF
NA	once	TRBV30	TRBJ2-5	TGTGCCTGGAGTCCGAAAGAGACCCAGTACTTC	CAWSPKETQYF
NA	once	TRBV6-1	TRBJ1-5	TGTGCCAGCAGGTACCCGGGACTGCTAAATCAGCCCCAGCATTTT	CASRYPGLLNQPQHF
NA	NA	TRBV30	TRBJ2-1	TGTGCCTGGAGTGTACGCCCCGGTTTGGCAGGCTCCTACAATGAGCAGTTCTTC	CAWSVRPGLAGSYNEQFF
NA	NA	TRBV6-6	TRBJ2-7	TGTGCCAGCACTAAGGACAGCCTCGGCTACGAGCAGTACTTC	CASTKDSLGYEQYF
NA	NA	TRBV10-3	TRBJ2-2	TGTGCCATCATGATAAACACCGGGGAGCTGTTTTTT	CAIMINTGELFF
TRBD1	once	TRBV4-1	TRBJ2-1	TGCGCCAGCAGCCCGGGACAGAAGCAGTTCTTC	CASSPGQKQFF
NA	NA	TRBV5-1	TRBJ1-1	TGCGCCAGCAGCTTGAGTACAGGACCCGCTGAAGCTTTCTTT	CASSLSTGPAEAFF
NA	NA	TRBV2	TRBJ2-3	TGTGCCAGCAGTGCCTTTTCCACAGATACGCAGTATTTT	CASSAFSTDTQYF
NA	few	TRBV4-1	TRBJ1-5	TGCGCCAGCAGCCAAGAAGGGGCTGATCAGCCCCAGCATTTT	CASSQEGADQPQHF
NA	few	TRBV5-1	TRBJ1-2	TGCGCCAGCAGCTTGGATTCTGGACCAATCTATGGCTACACCTTC	CASSLDSGPIYGYTF
NA	NA	TRBV5-4	TRBJ1-1	TGTGCCAGCAGCTTGACGCAGGGCCGAGCTTTCTTT	CASSLTQGRAFF
NA	NA	TRBV5-4	TRBJ2-3	TGTGCCAGCAGCTTGGCCACAGGGCCCAGCACAGATACGCAGTATTTT	CASSLATGPSTDTQYF
NA	NA	TRBV11-3	TRBJ2-7	TGTGCCAGCAGCTTGTCCCCCTACGAGCAGTACTTC	CASSLSPYEQYF
NA	NA	TRBV15	TRBJ2-2	TGTGCCACCAGCAGAGATAGTCGGACCGGGGAGCTGTTTTTT	CATSRDSRTGELFF
TRBD2	NA	TRBV7-3	TRBJ2-5	TGTGCCAGCAGCTTCCGGGAGGGAGAGACCCAGTACTTC	CASSFREGETQYF
NA	NA	TRBV5-6	TRBJ1-2	TGTGCCAGCAGCTTGGGAGGGATTAACTATGGCTACACCTTC	CASSLGGINYGYTF
NA	once	TRBV10-3	TRBJ1-6	TGTGCCATCAGGAGCTCCTATAATTCACCCCTCCACTTT	CAIRSSYNSPLHF
NA	NA	TRBV2	TRBJ2-7	TGTGCCAGCAGTGGGGGGGGCCCGGCCTACGAGCAGTACTTC	CASSGGGPAYEQYF
NA	once	TRBV2	TRBJ2-7	TGTGCCAGCATTCGGGACAACTACTCCTACGAGCAGTACTTC	CASIRDNYSYEQYF
NA	NA	TRBV2	TRBJ2-4	TGTGCCAGCAGGGGGGGTTTGAGTTCTGGGTACAAAAACATTCAGTACTTC	CASRGGLSSGYKNIQYF
TRBD1	NA	TRBV6-1	TRBJ1-5	TGTGCCAGCAGTTTACAGGGGACTCAGCCCCAGCATTTT	CASSLQGTQPQHF
TRBD2	once	TRBV6-5	TRBJ2-3	TGTGCCAGCAGTTGGACTAGCTTCACAGATACGCAGTATTTT	CASSWTSFTDTQYF